The clone carrying this T cell receptor beta chain was detected only a few times. The source of the sample is a study of T cells after yellow fever vaccination. Production of TCR cDNA was by 5'RACE template switching, which also added a universal primer site and UMIs. TCRdb used MiXCR to reprocess the 5' RACE reads, holding one entry per CDR3 protein. The sample records around 600,000 distinct CDR3 sequences, 9% to 15% being singletons. The CDR3 has 17 residues. The ends were cut back, 0 bases at V and 4 bases at J, with 19 bases in the middle. The V gene's germline CDR1 is MNHEY and CDR2 SVGAGI. The sequence was collected from a man aged 30-40 years who received the YFV17D yellow fever vaccine. The input for sequencing was PBMCs, taken on the day of the yellow fever booster vaccination. The chain carries TRBV6-5 and TRBJ2-7; D ambiguous. The CDR3 nucleotides are TGTGCCAGCAGTTACTCACAAACGTCCATGGCGCCTTACGAGCAGTACTTC. It encodes CASSYSQTSMAPYEQYF.